These 19 T cell receptor beta chains were sequenced from one sample in a study of post-analysis software for immune sequencing data. Notes on the study in general: With TRBV5-6, TRBV5-1 and TRBV20-1 included, a handful of TRBV segments were more frequent in patients than in controls.

TCR beta cDNA libraries included unique molecular identifiers. TCRdb re-called the PCR reads with MiXCR, one entry per CDR3 protein. The table lists hundreds of thousands of distinct CDR3 sequences, approximately 57% of them singletons. Antigen specificity for these receptors is unknown. The source material was blood. These receptors were taken from a girl between 5 and 17 years old with multiple sclerosis.

Only a few counts were recorded for this clonotype. V usage is TRBV28 and J usage is TRBJ2-1, with 8 bases matching TRBD1. Germline CDR1 reads MDHEN; CDR2 reads SYDVKM. The trim removed 5 bases at V and 5 bases at J, leaving 8 bases unmatched. The CDR3 has 15 amino acids. The CDR3 DNA follows: TGTGCCAGCAGTATAACAGGGGGGCCCCACAATGAGCAGTTCTTC. It translates to CASSITGGPHNEQFF.

J is TRBJ2-7 and V is TRBV5-1, with D perhaps TRBD1 or TRBD2 (5 bases each). This CDR3 spans 16 amino acids. V was pared by 0 bases and J by 0 bases, with 13 bases between. Germline values: CDR1 SGHRS, CDR2 YFSETQ. The CDR3 DNA reads as TGCGCCAGCAGCTTGGGCTTCGGGACGGCCTCCTACGAGCAGTACTTC. This encodes CASSLGFGTASYEQYF.

The chain links TRBV5-6 to TRBJ1-5; 10 nucleotides agree with TRBD1. With V trimmed by 4 bases and J by 1 base, 14 bases remained unmatched. CDR3 size: 19 residues. CDR1 SGHDT and CDR2 YYEEEE come from the germline V gene. CDR3 sequence: CASSPGVGQGSLSNQPQHF. In nucleotides, the CDR3 is TGTGCCAGCAGCCCGGGAGTGGGACAGGGGTCCCTAAGCAATCAGCCCCAGCATTTT.

This clonotype has more than one count but fewer than ten. V and J are TRBV20-1 and TRBJ1-2, with D possibly being TRBD1 (5 bases). The CDR3 covers 14 residues. CDR1 is DFQATT, CDR2 SNEGSKA, per germline (reference sequence). V was trimmed by 3 bases and J by 2 bases, leaving 13 bases between them. CDR3 nucleotide sequence: TGCAGTGCTAGGGCGGTCAGGGAAAACTATGGCTACACCTTC. Its translation is CSARAVRENYGYTF.

V and J are TRBV20-1 and TRBJ2-7; weak D call: TRBD2 (6 bases). Germline-derived CDR1 and CDR2 are DFQATT and SNEGSKA (reference sequence). V was clipped by 0 bases and J by 3 bases, with 15 bases between them. CDR3 size: 15 residues. As DNA, the CDR3 is TGCAGTGCTAGAGACGACGGAGGAGGGCACTACGAGCAGTACTTC. It codes for CSARDDGGGHYEQYF.

This chain connects TRBV6-6 to TRBJ1-2, with TRBD1 matching 7 bases. Trimming at V came to 2 bases and at J to 2 bases, leaving 2 bases not matched to a gene. CDR1 and CDR2 from the germline V gene are MNHNY and SVGAGI (reference sequence). The CDR3 has 14 residues. The CDR3, as DNA: TGTGCCAGCAGTTACCCGACAGGGAACTATGGCTACACCTTC. This codes for CASSYPTGNYGYTF.

This clonotype has a handful of counts. The rearrangement links TRBV4-1 to TRBJ2-7; no clear D gene. CDR3 size: 16 residues. CDR1 is MGHRA, CDR2 YSYEKL, per germline. V was trimmed by 0 bases and J by 0 bases, leaving 12 bases between them. CDR3 sequence: CASSQDPGYSSYEQYF. CDR3 DNA: TGCGCCAGCAGCCAAGATCCAGGCTACAGCTCCTACGAGCAGTACTTC.

This chain joins TRBV4-1 and TRBJ1-2; TRBD1 is a possible D gene (5 bases). Germline-derived CDR1 and CDR2 are MGHRA and YSYEKL. This CDR3 comprises 15 residues. The V gene lost 4 bases and the J gene lost 8 bases, with 20 bases spanning the gap. The CDR3 bases are TGCGCCAGCAGCCGGATGGCCGGGTTCGGGGGAGGCTACACCTTC. Encoded protein: CASSRMAGFGGGYTF.

This chain joins TRBV4-1 and TRBJ2-5, with 11 bases matching TRBD2. CDR3 length equals 16 residues. J gave up 2 bases and V 1 base, and 3 bases lay outside the gene matches. Germline CDR1 is MGHRA and CDR2 is YSYEKL. In DNA, the CDR3 is TGCGCCAGCAGCCAAGTATTAGCGGGAGGGCAAGAGACCCAGTACTTC. It codes for CASSQVLAGGQETQYF.

V and J are TRBV28 and TRBJ2-2, with 10 bases that match TRBD2. This CDR3 comprises 16 residues. CDR1 and CDR2 from the germline V gene are MDHEN and SYDVKM. V shed 2 bases and J 4 bases; nucleotides not matched to a gene: 4. DNA of the CDR3: TGTGCCAGCAGTTTAATAGGACTAGCGGCCACCGGGGAGCTGTTTTTT. It translates to CASSLIGLAATGELFF.

This chain uses TRBV6-6 with TRBJ1-2; D gene ambiguous. The V gene lost 4 bases and the J gene lost 5 bases, with 17 bases spanning the gap. This CDR3 contains 15 residues. Germline CDR1 is MNHNY and CDR2 is SVGAGI (reference sequence). The chain's CDR3 is CASSLGSLNPYGYTF. Written as DNA, the CDR3 is TGTGCCAGCAGTTTAGGTTCTCTCAACCCTTATGGCTACACCTTC.

This clonotype was seen more than once but under ten times. The V and J genes are TRBV20-1 and TRBJ1-2; unclear D gene. With 0 bases removed from V and 7 bases from J, the gap between germline ends came to 12 bases. The CDR3 totals 13 residues. Germline loops: CDR1 DFQATT, CDR2 SNEGSKA (reference sequence). Here the CDR3 reads CSARDRQTGGYTF. The CDR3 nucleotides are TGCAGTGCTAGAGATCGGCAGACGGGTGGCTACACCTTC.

V is TRBV20-1 and J is TRBJ2-1, with 12 bases that match TRBD1. The CDR3 is 16 amino acids. CDR1 and CDR2 (germline): DFQATT, SNEGSKA (reference sequence). V lost 2 bases to trimming and J lost 8 bases; unmatched junction nucleotides: 10. The CDR3 sequence: CSARPRDRGRSYEQFF. CDR3 coding DNA: TGCAGTGCTAGACCGAGGGACAGGGGGCGTAGTTATGAGCAGTTCTTC.

This chain connects TRBV12-3 or TRBV12-4 to TRBJ2-3, with D hard to call. The CDR3 is 15 residues long. Between the trimmed V and J ends, which lost 4 bases and 3 bases, there was a span of 14 bases. The DNA for the CDR3 is TGTGCCAGCAGTTGGGAAAACCGTCGGACAGATACGCAGTATTTT. Its translation is CASSWENRRTDTQYF.

This rearrangement joins TRBV29-1 to TRBJ1-1, with D tentatively TRBD1 (5 bases). Trimming pared 7 bases from V and 1 base from J, leaving 10 bases between. This CDR3 is built from 12 residues. Per the germline V gene, CDR1 is SQVTM and CDR2 is ANQGSEA. CDR3 DNA sequence: TGCAGCGGGGGACTTACGAACACTGAAGCTTTCTTT. Amino acids: CSGGLTNTEAFF.

The table lists this clonotype with a few counts. The chain couples TRBV19 to TRBJ1-5; no reliable D call. Germline V gives CDR1 LNHDA, CDR2 SQIVND (reference sequence). The length of the CDR3 is 13 residues. The V end was cut by 5 bases, the J end by 4 bases, with 9 bases between. CDR3 DNA: TGTGCCAGTAGTGCTACCCGGAATCAGCCCCAGCATTTT. This encodes CASSATRNQPQHF.

This clonotype was counted a few times. The chain is built from TRBV5-1 and TRBJ2-7, with 10 positions matching TRBD1. V was pared by 2 bases and J by 3 bases, with 8 bases of the junction left unmatched. The germline CDR1 and CDR2 sequences are SGHRS and YFSETQ. This CDR3 comprises 16 residues. DNA of the CDR3: TGCGCCAGCAGCTTAGGCGCTGACAGGGGGCTCTACGAGCAGTACTTC. It specifies CASSLGADRGLYEQYF. The entire variable domain, with the rest obtained from reference TRBV5-1 and TRBJ2-7, is as follows: KAGVTQTPRYLIKTRGQQVTLSCSPISGHRSVSWYQQTPGQGLQFLFEYFSETQRNKGNFPGRFSGRQFSNSRSEMNVSTLELGDSALYLCASSLGADRGLYEQYFGPGTRLTVT.

This clonotype appeared a few times. This sequence joins TRBV29-1 and TRBJ2-5; D possibly uses TRBD1 or TRBD2 (5 bases each). V was shortened by 3 bases and J by 5 bases, with 16 bases between the two germline ends. Per germline, CDR1 SQVTM and CDR2 ANQGSEA. CDR3 length: 14 residues. Here the CDR3 DNA reads TGCAGCGTTGAGGGGGTATTACGGCGTGAGACCCAGTACTTC. Amino acid sequence: CSVEGVLRRETQYF. Based on the CDR3 plus reference TRBV29-1 and TRBJ2-5, the full variable domain is SAVISQKPSRDICQRGTSLTIQCQVDSQVTMMFWYRQQPGQSLTLIATANQGSEATYESGFVIDKFPISRPNLTFSTLTVSNMSPEDSSIYLCSVEGVLRRETQYFGPGTRLLVL.

The chain uses TRBV20-1 and TRBJ2-3; D is ambiguous. CDR3 size: 10 residues. Germline loops: CDR1 DFQATT, CDR2 SNEGSKA (reference sequence). Trimming took 6 bases from V and 4 from J, leaving 5 bases between them. The CDR3 loop is CSAVADTQYF. CDR3 bases: TGCAGTGCCGTCGCAGATACGCAGTATTTT.